The subject of this entry is one T cell receptor beta chain. The antigen remains unidentified. The record originates from a study of cytomegalovirus exposure and HLA in healthy donors. Study-wide results and caveats: It was shown in a later analysis that HLA-associated TCR beta chains were more clonally expanded than other, equally common chains.

This CDR3 comprises 13 residues. Germline V CDR1 and CDR2: SGHTA, FQGNSA. V was cut by 5 bases and J by 6 bases, with 12 bases left in between. PCR primers comprised 60 Vbeta and 13 Jbeta primers. Produced via immunoSEQ multiplex PCR; TCRdb's table is partial and in-frame only. The sample lists 130,000 to 150,000 clones, 82% occurring once. The chain combines TRBV7-2 with TRBJ2-3, with a tentative D call TRBD1 (6 bases). This clonotype was sampled from a male donor in good health and CMV-seronegative. The material sequenced was PBMCs. CDR3 bases: TGTGCCAGCAGCAGGGATAGGGGGGATACGCAGTATTTT. Its protein product is CASSRDRGDTQYF.